This is a list of T cell receptor beta chains from one sample in a study of OX40 agonist ivuxolimab in advanced cancers. Here immunoSEQ multiplex PCR was the method, and the copy in TCRdb shows in-frame clones only, minus some. The table has around 70,000 clones, roughly 78% seen once. The source was CD4+ or CD8+ T cells sorted from blood, collected in a trial of the OX40 agonist ivuxolimab. The receptors here all came from an adult with an advanced solid tumor such as melanoma, head and neck, liver or kidney cancer. Both conserved end residues are part of each CDR3. The D gene is left open where the match is weak. The size field is filled for only some rows; it gives once, few, many or a size class.

>NA|TRBV28|16|NA|TRBJ1-2
CASSLQSGFRFGGYTF
TGTGCCAGCAGTTTACAGTCAGGGTTTAGGTTTGGGGGCTACACCTTC
>NA|TRBV7-2|17|TRBD1|TRBJ2-1
CASSLALVTGGKDEQFF
TGTGCCAGCAGCTTAGCATTGGTGACAGGGGGCAAGGATGAGCAGTTCTTC
>NA|TRBV5-1|14|TRBD1|TRBJ1-2
CASSLSGGSFGYTF
TGCGCCAGCAGCTTATCAGGGGGATCGTTCGGCTACACCTTC
>once|TRBV6-1|15|NA|TRBJ2-1
CASSEAGFSYNEQFF
TGTGCCAGCAGTGAAGCTGGCTTCTCATACAATGAGCAGTTCTTC
>NA|TRBV5-1|16|TRBD1|TRBJ2-3
CASSLGVDRATDTQYF
TGCGCCAGCAGCTTGGGGGTGGACAGGGCCACAGATACGCAGTATTTT
>NA|TRBV6-5|13|NA|TRBJ2-4
CASSSPGLPIQYF
TGTGCCAGCAGTTCCCCCGGACTGCCAATTCAGTACTTC
>few|TRBV10-2|13|TRBD1|TRBJ1-6
CASSDAGGSPLHF
TGCGCCAGCAGTGACGCAGGGGGATCACCCCTCCACTTT
>NA|TRBV6-5|15|NA|TRBJ2-3
CASSYSAGGADTQYF
TGTGCCAGCAGTTACTCAGCAGGGGGGGCAGATACGCAGTATTTT
>NA|TRBV28|13|TRBD1|TRBJ2-7
CASSSGQVGEQYF
TGTGCCAGCAGTTCCGGACAGGTCGGCGAGCAGTACTTC
>once|TRBV6-1|13|TRBD1|TRBJ1-2
CASQQGGLYGYTF
TGTGCCAGCCAACAGGGGGGCCTCTATGGCTACACCTTC